One sample yielded the 30 T cell receptor beta chains listed below, sequenced in a study of shared clonotypes between healthy human individuals. Profiling relied on immunoSEQ multiplex PCR, and the TCRdb table lists in-frame clones only, not all of them. Counted here are 2 million to 3 million clones, 93% occurring once; the ten biggest clones make up more than 0.35%. The sample was naive CD4+ T cells from PBMCs. Stated subset: CD45RA+ positively selected. The origin of the receptors is a young man in good health. Some clones in this sample may be carry-over from other donors' samples.

About this clone: One junction end does not reproduce the germline sequence, and a read error may be involved. The gene calls are TRBV5-1 and TRBJ2-7; no clear D gene. From germline, CDR1 is SGHRS and CDR2 YFSETQ. This CDR3 comprises 13 residues. This CDR3 is CASNSAPDGPWDF. In DNA form, the CDR3 reads TGCGCCAGCAACTCTGCCCCCGACGGTCCTTGGGACTTC.

V gene TRBV5-4 combines with J gene TRBJ2-5; no definite D call. The CDR3 extends over 13 amino acids. V was clipped by 4 bases and J by 4 bases, with 11 bases between them. The V gene's germline CDR1 is SGHNT and CDR2 YYREEE (reference sequence). The CDR3 loop reads CASSVGRRETQYF. Written as DNA, the CDR3 is TGTGCCAGCAGCGTCGGCCGACGAGAGACCCAGTACTTC.

The sample holds one count of this clone. The same CDR3 can be traced to other DNA sequences in this sample. The rearrangement uses TRBV9 and TRBJ1-4, with D unclear. The germline V gene has CDR1 SGDLS and CDR2 YYNGEE. This CDR3 has 14 amino acids. V lost 1 base, J lost 0 bases, and 4 bases lay in between. The CDR3 here is CASSVRATNEKLFF. CDR3 DNA: TGTGCCAGCAGCGTACGGGCAACTAATGAAAAACTGTTTTTT.

The chain recombines TRBV7-2 with TRBJ2-7; 8 nucleotides agree with TRBD2. The CDR3 length is 13 residues. J lost 12 bases, V lost 1 base, and 8 bases had no gene match. Germline V lookup: CDR1 SGHTA, CDR2 FQGNSA. This CDR3 is CASSLERSGTVYF. For the CDR3, the DNA is TGTGCCAGCAGCTTAGAGCGTAGCGGGACGGTGTACTTC.

CDR3 in amino acids: CASTTSGLHEQYF. The CDR3 DNA follows: TGTGCCAGCACGACTAGCGGACTACACGAGCAGTACTTC. The chain recombines TRBV6-6 with TRBJ2-7; TRBD2 matches 9 bases. V shed 7 bases and J 5 bases; nucleotides not matched to a gene: 6. CDR3 length equals 13 residues. Per the germline V gene, CDR1 is MNHNY and CDR2 is SVGAGI (reference sequence).

Only a few counts were recorded for this clone. J is TRBJ1-1 and V is TRBV28, with a possible D match to TRBD1 (5 bases). V shed 5 bases and J shed 1 base, with 14 bases lying between them. The CDR3 contains 15 residues. In germline, CDR1 is MDHEN, CDR2 SYDVKM. CDR3 nucleotide sequence: TGTGCCAGCAGTCCGTGGGCCGGGACGAACACTGAAGCTTTCTTT. Protein sequence: CASSPWAGTNTEAFF.

The chain links TRBV11-3 to TRBJ2-1, with D unresolved. Per the germline V gene, CDR1 is SGHNT and CDR2 is YENEEA. This CDR3 is 15 amino acids long. Trimming shortened V by 3 bases and J by 0 bases, and 9 bases separated the two germline ends. The CDR3 sequence is CASSFTYLSYNEQFF. For the CDR3, the DNA is TGTGCCAGCAGCTTTACCTACCTCTCCTACAATGAGCAGTTCTTC. The whole variable domain, filled in from reference TRBV11-3 and TRBJ2-1, reads EAGVVQSPRYKIIEKKQPVAFWCNPISGHNTLYWYLQNLGQGPELLIRYENEEAVDDSQLPKDRFSAERLKGVDSTLKIQPAELGDSAVYLCASSFTYLSYNEQFFGPGTRLTVL.

The chain combines TRBV9 with TRBJ2-2; possibly TRBD1 or TRBD2 for D (5 bases each). CDR1 is SGDLS and CDR2 is YYNGEE in the germline V gene. Trimming removed 1 base at V and 6 bases at J, with 10 bases between. The CDR3 length is 14 residues. CDR3 loop: CASSVTSGPGELFF. The CDR3 DNA is TGTGCCAGCAGCGTAACGTCGGGACCCGGGGAGCTGTTTTTT.

The chain couples TRBV5-5 to TRBJ1-6; D ambiguous. CDR1 is SGHKS and CDR2 is YYEKEE in the germline V gene (reference sequence). Trimming shortened V by 1 base and J by 9 bases, and 17 bases separated the two germline ends. This CDR3 contains 16 residues. The CDR3 spells CASSLSVSGGSSPLHF. For the CDR3, the DNA is TGTGCCAGCAGCTTGTCCGTTTCGGGTGGGAGTTCACCCCTCCACTTT. Filled out from reference TRBV5-5 and TRBJ1-6, the complete variable domain reads DAGVTQSPTHLIKTRGQQVTLRCSPISGHKSVSWYQQVLGQGPQFIFQYYEKEERGRGNFPDRFSARQFPNYSSELNVNALLLGDSALYLCASSLSVSGGSSPLHFGNGTRLTVT.

The gene calls are TRBV5-1 and TRBJ2-5; D not certain. This CDR3 comprises 13 residues. Germline CDR1 and CDR2: SGHRS and YFSETQ. V lost 1 base to trimming and J lost 3 bases, with 7 bases between them. As DNA, the CDR3 is TGCGCCAGCAGCTTGTCCCAGGAAGAGACCCAGTACTTC. This encodes CASSLSQEETQYF.

As regards this clone: Other DNA sequences in the sample encode the same CDR3. The V call is TRBV5-1, the J call TRBJ1-1; no clear D gene. The V gene's germline CDR1 is SGHRS and CDR2 YFSETQ. V was clipped by 0 bases and J by 1 base, with 7 bases between them. The CDR3 is 14 residues long. This CDR3 is CASSLEGRNTEAFF. CDR3 bases: TGCGCCAGCAGCTTGGAGGGCCGGAACACTGAAGCTTTCTTT.

The chain uses TRBV28 and TRBJ2-2; D might be TRBD2 (5 bases). CDR3 length: 14 amino acids. The germline CDR1 and CDR2 sequences are MDHEN and SYDVKM. V was cut by 7 bases and J by 3 bases, with 12 bases left in between. The CDR3 DNA follows: TGTGCCAGCAAGACTACGGGCCACACCGGGGAGCTGTTTTTT. Protein sequence: CASKTTGHTGELFF.

Only one count was recorded for this clone. The J gene is TRBJ2-1, the V gene TRBV19; 8 bases match TRBD2. The CDR3 has 19 residues. CDR1 and CDR2 (germline): LNHDA, SQIVND (reference sequence). After removal of 10 bases from V and 6 bases from J, the junction contained 26 bases not matched to a gene. In DNA, the CDR3 is TGTGCCACCCCGAGGGAACTAGCCGGGCGGGAGGTGGAGGTCAATGAGCAGTTCTTC. This encodes CATPRELAGREVEVNEQFF. Variable domain in full (rest from reference TRBV19 and TRBJ2-1): DGGITQSPKYLFRKEGQNVTLSCEQNLNHDAMYWYRQDPGQGLRLIYYSQIVNDFQKGDIAEGYSVSREKKESFPLTVTSAQKNPTAFYLCATPRELAGREVEVNEQFFGPGTRLTVL.

The chain links TRBV6-1 to TRBJ1-1, with D possibly being TRBD1 (6 bases). Germline CDR1 reads MNHNS; CDR2 reads SASEGT. This CDR3 spans 14 amino acids. The V and J ends lost 1 base and 3 bases respectively, with 9 bases between them. CDR3 in amino acids: CASSEVGADTEAFF. CDR3 nucleotide sequence: TGTGCCAGCAGTGAAGTGGGGGCCGACACTGAAGCTTTCTTT.

The genes are TRBV5-1 and TRBJ2-3; D may match TRBD1 or TRBD2 (5 bases each). CDR3 length: 16 residues. Germline-derived CDR1 and CDR2 are SGHRS and YFSETQ. Trimming pared 0 bases from V and 1 base from J, leaving 12 bases between. The CDR3 region has the DNA TGCGCCAGCAGCTTGGCCCCTCTGGGGGGCACAGATACGCAGTATTTT. This encodes CASSLAPLGGTDTQYF.

The chain employs TRBV19 and TRBJ1-2; D not resolved. V dropped 8 bases and J dropped 8 bases, with 18 bases sitting between them. Per germline, CDR1 LNHDA and CDR2 SQIVND (reference sequence). This CDR3 has 13 amino acids. As DNA, the CDR3 is TGTGCCAGTCGAGAGGGCCGGAGTCGGGGCTACACCTTC. Protein sequence: CASREGRSRGYTF. Full variable domain (missing parts from reference TRBV19 and TRBJ1-2): DGGITQSPKYLFRKEGQNVTLSCEQNLNHDAMYWYRQDPGQGLRLIYYSQIVNDFQKGDIAEGYSVSREKKESFPLTVTSAQKNPTAFYLCASREGRSRGYTFGSGTRLTVV.

V and J are TRBV1 and TRBJ2-7; the D segment call TRBD1 is taken from the table without a DNA check. TRBV1 is a listed pseudogene. The CDR3 totals 12 residues. In DNA, the CDR3 is TGCACCAGCAGGGACAACTCCTACGAGCAGTACTTC. It is translated as CTSRDNSYEQYF.

This chain connects TRBV7-9 to TRBJ1-4, with no clear D. There are 15 residues in the CDR3. V was cut by 5 bases and J by 2 bases, with 12 bases left in between. Germline CDR1 and CDR2: SEHNR and FQNEAQ (reference sequence). The CDR3 protein is CASSNQEGTNEKLFF. Written as DNA, the CDR3 is TGTGCCAGCAGCAACCAGGAGGGCACTAATGAAAAACTGTTTTTT.

The chain is built from TRBV10-3 and TRBJ2-3; D is undetermined. Trimming left V 5 bases short and J 6 bases short, with 9 bases between. The CDR3 sequence is 12 residues long. Germline V gene sequence: CDR1 ENHRY, CDR2 SYGVKD. The CDR3 DNA reads as TGTGCCATCAGTCGGGCAGGCGATACGCAGTATTTT. It yields the protein CAISRAGDTQYF.

This chain uses TRBV2 with TRBJ2-3, with TRBD1 identical over 12 bases. CDR1 SNHLY and CDR2 FYNNEI come from the germline V gene. V dropped 7 bases and J dropped 4; count of bases not matched to a gene: 3. This CDR3 has 14 amino acids. DNA of the CDR3: TGTGCCAGCAATCGGGACAGGGGGCCAGATACGCAGTATTTT. The encoded protein is CASNRDRGPDTQYF.

In regard to this clone: The same CDR3 is also encoded by other DNA sequences in this sample. V usage is TRBV6-1 and J usage is TRBJ2-3; the D call may be TRBD1 or TRBD2 (6 bases each). This CDR3 is built from 15 residues. V lost 1 base and J 1 base, leaving 9 bases between the germline ends. CDR1 and CDR2 from the germline V gene are MNHNS and SASEGT. CDR3 DNA: TGTGCCAGCAGTGAAGGGGGGGCCGGCACAGATACGCAGTATTTT. Its translation: CASSEGGAGTDTQYF.

This chain uses TRBV19 with TRBJ1-5, with a possible D match to TRBD1 (5 bases). With 5 bases removed from V and 2 bases from J, the gap between germline ends came to 22 bases. The CDR3 consists of 18 residues. Germline CDR1 is LNHDA and CDR2 is SQIVND (reference sequence). The CDR3: CASSLPPGLQLGNQPQHF. In DNA form, the CDR3 reads TGTGCCAGTAGTCTCCCTCCGGGACTTCAATTGGGCAATCAGCCCCAGCATTTT. The variable domain in full, completed from reference TRBV19 and TRBJ1-5, reads DGGITQSPKYLFRKEGQNVTLSCEQNLNHDAMYWYRQDPGQGLRLIYYSQIVNDFQKGDIAEGYSVSREKKESFPLTVTSAQKNPTAFYLCASSLPPGLQLGNQPQHFGDGTRLSIL.

This clone has only one observation. The V and J genes are TRBV7-9 and TRBJ2-5, with D perhaps assigned TRBD1 or TRBD2 (5 bases each). The CDR3 is 12 residues long. V was pared by 11 bases and J by 1 base, with 11 bases between. Germline V lookup: CDR1 SEHNR, CDR2 FQNEAQ (reference sequence). The CDR3, as DNA: TGTGCCGGTGGGACCCTCCAAGAGACCCAGTACTTC. As protein: CAGGTLQETQYF.

CDR3 sequence (DNA): TGTGCCAGCAGGTCGGCGGGCGGCGGCCACGAGCAGTACTTC. It translates to CASRSAGGGHEQYF. The rearrangement links TRBV6-5 to TRBJ2-7; D is possibly TRBD2 (5 bases). V dropped 6 bases and J dropped 5 bases, with 17 bases sitting between them. The CDR3 runs to 14 residues. CDR1 and CDR2 (germline): MNHEY, SVGAGI.

The J gene is TRBJ1-5, the V gene TRBV5-1; D is unresolved. The CDR3 has 15 residues. V shed 4 bases and J shed 5 bases, with 16 bases lying between them. CDR1 is SGHRS, CDR2 YFSETQ, per germline. The CDR3 region is CASSPEPNQDQPQHF. In DNA, the CDR3 is TGCGCCAGCAGCCCTGAACCGAACCAAGATCAGCCCCAGCATTTT.

Points on this clone: At one boundary the junction diverges from the germline segment, which might be a read error. The chain combines TRBV10-3 with TRBJ2-4; D not resolved. From germline, CDR1 is ENHRY and CDR2 SYGVKD. The CDR3 consists of 15 residues. The CDR3 region is CASSPVLRSKNIQYF. For the CDR3, the DNA is TGTGCCAGCAGTCCGGTTCTACGGTCAAAAAACATTCAGTACTTC.

The rearrangement links TRBV19 to TRBJ1-2, with D maybe TRBD1 (5 bases). Trimming stripped 6 bases from V and 4 bases from J, with 15 bases between. This CDR3 comprises 14 residues. Germline CDR1 is LNHDA and CDR2 is SQIVND (reference sequence). CDR3 loop: CASRRRAEVYGYTF. DNA of the CDR3: TGTGCCAGTAGACGCAGGGCAGAGGTCTATGGCTACACCTTC.

The chain is built from TRBV27 and TRBJ1-5; maybe TRBD1 (5 bases). The CDR3 is made up of 14 amino acids. Trimming removed 4 bases at V and 1 base at J, with 8 bases between. The germline V gene encodes CDR1 MNHEY and CDR2 SMNVEV (reference sequence). The chain's CDR3 is CASSSGLSNQPQHF. DNA of the CDR3: TGTGCCAGCAGTTCGGGACTGAGCAATCAGCCCCAGCATTTT.

This clone appeared once. V gene TRBV19 combines with J gene TRBJ2-5, with 9 bases identical to TRBD1. With V trimmed by 6 bases and J by 5 bases, 1 base remained unmatched. CDR1 LNHDA and CDR2 SQIVND come from the germline V gene (reference sequence). The CDR3 is 12 amino acids. The CDR3 spells CASSGTGETQYF. CDR3 bases: TGTGCCAGTAGCGGGACAGGGGAGACCCAGTACTTC.

The V gene is TRBV7-9, the J gene TRBJ2-7, with D possibly being TRBD1 (5 bases). The CDR3 runs 14 residues. CDR1 and CDR2 (germline): SEHNR, FQNEAQ (reference sequence). V was shortened by 5 bases and J by 0 bases, with 11 bases between the two germline ends. This CDR3 reads CASSPAGYSYEQYF. The CDR3 nucleotides read TGTGCCAGCAGCCCGGCAGGGTACTCCTACGAGCAGTACTTC.